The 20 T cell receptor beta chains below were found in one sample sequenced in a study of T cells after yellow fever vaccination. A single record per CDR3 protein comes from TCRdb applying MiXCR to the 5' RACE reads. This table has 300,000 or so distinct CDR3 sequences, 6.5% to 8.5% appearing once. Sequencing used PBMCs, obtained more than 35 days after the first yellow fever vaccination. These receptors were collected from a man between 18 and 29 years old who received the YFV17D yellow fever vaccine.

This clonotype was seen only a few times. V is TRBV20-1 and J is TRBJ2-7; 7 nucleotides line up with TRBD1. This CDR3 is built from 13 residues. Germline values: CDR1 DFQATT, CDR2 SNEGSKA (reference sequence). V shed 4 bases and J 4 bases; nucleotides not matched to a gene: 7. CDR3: CSAKRDSLYEQYF. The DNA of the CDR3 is TGCAGTGCTAAAAGGGACAGCCTTTACGAGCAGTACTTC.

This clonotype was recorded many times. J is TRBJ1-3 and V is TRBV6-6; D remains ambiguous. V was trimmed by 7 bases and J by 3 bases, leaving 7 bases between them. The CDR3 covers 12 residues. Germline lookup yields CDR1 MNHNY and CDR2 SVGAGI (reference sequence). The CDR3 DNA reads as TGTGCCAGCATGGGCGGTGGAAACACCATATATTTT. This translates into CASMGGGNTIYF.

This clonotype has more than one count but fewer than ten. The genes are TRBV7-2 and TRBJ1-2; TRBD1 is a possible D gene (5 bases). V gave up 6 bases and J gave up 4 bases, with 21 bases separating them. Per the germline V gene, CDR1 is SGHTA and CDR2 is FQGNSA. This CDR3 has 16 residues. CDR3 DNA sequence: TGTGCCAGCAGGGGAGGAAGGCAGGGCTTCGGCTATGGCTACACCTTC. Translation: CASRGGRQGFGYGYTF.

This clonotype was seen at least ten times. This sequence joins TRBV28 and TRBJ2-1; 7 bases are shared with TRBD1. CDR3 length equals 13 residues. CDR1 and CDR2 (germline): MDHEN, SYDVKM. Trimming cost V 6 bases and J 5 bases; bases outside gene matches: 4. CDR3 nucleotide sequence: TGTGCCAGCAGATCTACAGGGGACAATGAGCAGTTCTTC. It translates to CASRSTGDNEQFF.

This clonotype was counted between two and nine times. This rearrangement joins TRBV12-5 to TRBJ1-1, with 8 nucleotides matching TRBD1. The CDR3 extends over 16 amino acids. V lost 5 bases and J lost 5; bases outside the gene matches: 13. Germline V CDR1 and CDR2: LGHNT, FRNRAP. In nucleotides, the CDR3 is TGTGCTAGTGGTCCAGGGACAGGCCTGGGGGGAACTGAAGCTTTCTTT. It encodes CASGPGTGLGGTEAFF.

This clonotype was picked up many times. The chain's CDR3 is CASGTGGGNTIYF. The CDR3 bases are TGCGCCAGCGGGACAGGAGGAGGAAACACCATATATTTT. The V gene is TRBV5-1, the J gene TRBJ1-3; TRBD1 agrees at 8 bases. The V segment lost 7 bases and the J segment 4 bases; nucleotides outside the gene matches: 4. This CDR3 contains 13 residues. CDR1 SGHRS and CDR2 YFSETQ come from the germline V gene. The entire variable domain, with the rest obtained from reference TRBV5-1 and TRBJ1-3, is as follows: KAGVTQTPRYLIKTRGQQVTLSCSPISGHRSVSWYQQTPGQGLQFLFEYFSETQRNKGNFPGRFSGRQFSNSRSEMNVSTLELGDSALYLCASGTGGGNTIYFGEGSWLTVV.

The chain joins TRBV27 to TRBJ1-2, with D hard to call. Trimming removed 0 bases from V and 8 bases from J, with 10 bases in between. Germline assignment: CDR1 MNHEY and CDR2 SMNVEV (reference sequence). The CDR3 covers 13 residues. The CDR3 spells CASSLSGSRGYTF. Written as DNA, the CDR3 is TGTGCCAGCAGTTTATCAGGGTCGAGGGGCTACACCTTC.

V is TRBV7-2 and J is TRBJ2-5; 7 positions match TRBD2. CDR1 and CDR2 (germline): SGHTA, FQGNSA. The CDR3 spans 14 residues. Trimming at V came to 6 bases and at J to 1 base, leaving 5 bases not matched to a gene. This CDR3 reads CASRFSGGQETQYF. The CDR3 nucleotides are TGTGCCAGCAGATTCTCGGGGGGCCAAGAGACCCAGTACTTC. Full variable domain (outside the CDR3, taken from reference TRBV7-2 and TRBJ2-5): GAGVSQSPSNKVTEKGKDVELRCDPISGHTALYWYRQSLGQGLEFLIYFQGNSAPDKSGLPSDRFSAERTGGSVSTLTIQRTQQEDSAVYLCASRFSGGQETQYFGPGTRLLVL.

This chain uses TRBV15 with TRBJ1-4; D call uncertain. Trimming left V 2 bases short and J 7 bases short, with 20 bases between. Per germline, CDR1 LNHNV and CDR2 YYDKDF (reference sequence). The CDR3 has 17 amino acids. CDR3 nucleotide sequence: TGTGCCACCAGCAGAAAGGCAGGAAATGTTTGGGGTGAAAAACTGTTTTTT. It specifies CATSRKAGNVWGEKLFF.

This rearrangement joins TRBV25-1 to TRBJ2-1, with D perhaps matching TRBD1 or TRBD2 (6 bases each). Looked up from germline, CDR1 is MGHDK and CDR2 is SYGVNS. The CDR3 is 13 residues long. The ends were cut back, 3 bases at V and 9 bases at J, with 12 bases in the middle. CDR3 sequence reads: CASSEGGRGEQFF. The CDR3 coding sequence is TGTGCCAGCAGTGAGGGGGGCCGGGGTGAGCAGTTCTTC.

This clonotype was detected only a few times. The DNA of the CDR3 is TGCGCCAGCAGCTTGGGGGCCCCGGGACAGACCTACGAGCAGTACTTC. It translates to CASSLGAPGQTYEQYF. The chain couples TRBV5-1 to TRBJ2-7; 7 nucleotides agree with TRBD1. J was trimmed by 2 bases and V by 0 bases; bases with no gene match: 8. Germline V CDR1 and CDR2: SGHRS, YFSETQ. This CDR3 spans 16 amino acids.

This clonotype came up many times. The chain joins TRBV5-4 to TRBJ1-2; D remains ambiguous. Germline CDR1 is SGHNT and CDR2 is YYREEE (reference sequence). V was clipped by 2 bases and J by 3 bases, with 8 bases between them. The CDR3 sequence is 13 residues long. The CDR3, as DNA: TGTGCCAGCAGCTTCGGACCCGACTATGGCTACACCTTC. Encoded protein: CASSFGPDYGYTF.

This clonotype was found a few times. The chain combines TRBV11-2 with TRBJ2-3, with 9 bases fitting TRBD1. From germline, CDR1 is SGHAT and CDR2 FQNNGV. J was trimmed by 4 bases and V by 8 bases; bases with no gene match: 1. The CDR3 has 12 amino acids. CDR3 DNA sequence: TGTGCCAGCGGGGACAGGGCAGATACGCAGTATTTT. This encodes CASGDRADTQYF.

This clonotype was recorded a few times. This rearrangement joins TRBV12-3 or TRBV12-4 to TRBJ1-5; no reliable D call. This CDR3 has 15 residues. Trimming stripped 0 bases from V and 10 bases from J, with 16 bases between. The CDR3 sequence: CASSLARGHYAPQHF. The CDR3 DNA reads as TGTGCCAGCAGTTTAGCTAGAGGCCACTACGCACCCCAGCATTTT.

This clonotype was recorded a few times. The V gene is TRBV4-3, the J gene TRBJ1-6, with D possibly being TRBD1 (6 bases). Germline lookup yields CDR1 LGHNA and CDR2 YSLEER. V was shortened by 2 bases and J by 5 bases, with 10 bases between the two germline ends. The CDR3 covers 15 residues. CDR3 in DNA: TGCGCCAGCAGCCAACGGACAGCCGATAATTCACCCCTCCACTTT. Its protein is CASSQRTADNSPLHF.

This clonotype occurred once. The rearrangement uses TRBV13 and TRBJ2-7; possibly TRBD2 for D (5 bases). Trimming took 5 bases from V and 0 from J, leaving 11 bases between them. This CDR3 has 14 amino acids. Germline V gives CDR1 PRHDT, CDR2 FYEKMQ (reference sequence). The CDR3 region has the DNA TGTGCCAGCAGCGAGGGAGTTAGCTCCTACGAGCAGTACTTC. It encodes CASSEGVSSYEQYF.

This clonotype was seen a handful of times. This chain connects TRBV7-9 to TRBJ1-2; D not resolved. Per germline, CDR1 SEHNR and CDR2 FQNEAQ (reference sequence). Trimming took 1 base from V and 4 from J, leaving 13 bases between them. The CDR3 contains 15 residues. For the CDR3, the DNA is TGTGCCAGCAGCTTAGGCTCTTCCGGGAGCTATGGCTACACCTTC. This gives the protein CASSLGSSGSYGYTF.

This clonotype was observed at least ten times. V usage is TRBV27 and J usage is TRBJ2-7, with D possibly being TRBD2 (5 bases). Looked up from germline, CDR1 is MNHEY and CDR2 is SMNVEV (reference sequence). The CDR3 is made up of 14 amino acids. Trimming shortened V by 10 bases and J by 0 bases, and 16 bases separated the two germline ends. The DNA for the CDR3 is TGTGCCACCCGGAAAGAGGGCCACTCCTACGAGCAGTACTTC. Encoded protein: CATRKEGHSYEQYF.

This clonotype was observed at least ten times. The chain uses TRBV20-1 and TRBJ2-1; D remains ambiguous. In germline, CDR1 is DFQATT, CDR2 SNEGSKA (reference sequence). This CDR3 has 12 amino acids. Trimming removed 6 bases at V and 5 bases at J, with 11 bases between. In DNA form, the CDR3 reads TGCAGTGCCCGCGGTCGGAACAATGAGCAGTTCTTC. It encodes CSARGRNNEQFF.

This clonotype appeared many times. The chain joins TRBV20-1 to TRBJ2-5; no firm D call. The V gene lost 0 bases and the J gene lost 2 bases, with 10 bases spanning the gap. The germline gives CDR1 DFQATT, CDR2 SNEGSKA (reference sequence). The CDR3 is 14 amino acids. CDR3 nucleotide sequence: TGCAGTGCTAGAGAAGGATTATTACAAGAGACCCAGTACTTC. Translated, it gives CSAREGLLQETQYF.